Listed below are T cell receptor beta chains from one sample, sequenced in a study of T cell responses to AZD1222 COVID-19 vaccine. The protocol was immunoSEQ multiplex PCR, while the TCRdb copy is restricted to in-frame clones and leaves out a portion. The table has 75,000 to 100,000 clones, roughly 92% seen once. The specimen was peripheral blood, collected on day 0 of AZD1222 vaccination. These receptors were taken from an adult in good health. The CDR3 runs from the conserved cysteine through the conserved F or W. D genes are given only for firm matches. Expanded clones are given a class, and other clones once, few, many or no size at all.

len	abundance	d_gene	v_gene	j_gene	CDR3nt	CDR3aa
11	-	-	TRBV5-1	TRBJ2-1	TGCGCCAGCAGCATTGCCGGTGAGCAGTTCTTC	CASSIAGEQFF
14	-	-	TRBV11-3	TRBJ2-1	TGTGCCAGCAGCAACCCCCCCTCCTACAATGAGCAGTTCTTC	CASSNPPSYNEQFF
13	-	TRBD2	TRBV28	TRBJ2-1	TGTGCCAGCTTGGGCGGGACTAACAATGAGCAGTTCTTC	CASLGGTNNEQFF
17	-	-	TRBV4-1	TRBJ1-6	TGCGCCAGCAGCCAAGAATCGTCCAGGGGATCCTATTCACCCCTCCACTTT	CASSQESSRGSYSPLHF
15	once	TRBD2	TRBV9	TRBJ2-1	TGTGCCAGCAGCGGACATAGCGGGGACTACAATGAGCAGTTCTTC	CASSGHSGDYNEQFF
10	-	-	TRBV12-5	TRBJ1-5	TGTGCTAGTGGGGGTGAGCCCCAGCATTTT	CASGGEPQHF
15	-	TRBD1	TRBV5-1	TRBJ2-3	TGCGCCAGCAGCCCGGACAGGGGGGGCACAGATACGCAGTATTTT	CASSPDRGGTDTQYF
17	-	-	TRBV5-1	TRBJ2-2	TGCGCCAGCAGCCCCCAGAGGGTAAACTCGAACACCGGGGAGCTGTTTTTT	CASSPQRVNSNTGELFF
13	-	-	TRBV7-9	TRBJ2-3	TGTGCCAGCAGAAACGATGGGCCGTATACGCAGTATTTT	CASRNDGPYTQYF
12	-	-	TRBV28	TRBJ1-2	TGTGCCGGCAGAGGACCAGGCGCTGGCTACACCTTC	CAGRGPGAGYTF
12	once	-	TRBV28	TRBJ2-1	TGTGCCACCGAGACACGTTACAATGAGCAGTTCTTC	CATETRYNEQFF
13	-	-	TRBV2	TRBJ1-6	TGTGCCAGCAGTGTAGGGGAGTTACCACCCCTCCACTTT	CASSVGELPPLHF
15	-	-	TRBV3-1/TRBV3-2	TRBJ2-1	TGTGCCAGCAGCCAGGACGTAGCCTACCACAATGAGCAGTTCTTC	CASSQDVAYHNEQFF
17	-	TRBD2	TRBV5-6	TRBJ2-1	TGTGCCAGCTGGGGACTAGCGGGAGGGCTTATTACGAATGAGCAGTTCTTC	CASWGLAGGLITNEQFF
14	-	-	TRBV10-3	TRBJ1-1	TGTGCCATCAGTGTCAAGGCTTCGAACACTGAAGCTTTCTTT	CAISVKASNTEAFF
15	-	-	TRBV5-4	TRBJ1-1	TGTGCCAGCAGCTTGGAGGGGACGATGAACACTGAAGCTTTCTTT	CASSLEGTMNTEAFF
13	-	-	TRBV6-1	TRBJ2-7	TGTGCCAGCAGTGAAGAAGTCCGGACGAAGCAGTACTTC	CASSEEVRTKQYF
13	once	TRBD2	TRBV19	TRBJ2-1	TGTGCCTCCTCTAGCGGGGGCGGATATGAGCAGTTCTTC	CASSSGGGYEQFF
17	-	-	TRBV28	TRBJ2-7	TGTGCCAGCACCGGTGGGGGACTCCAGCCTGACCCTTTCGAGCAGTACTTC	CASTGGGLQPDPFEQYF
12	-	-	TRBV24-1	TRBJ1-1	TGTGCCACCAGTGTTAAAGGGAACGAAGCTTTCTTT	CATSVKGNEAFF
14	once	-	TRBV7-9	TRBJ2-7	TGTGCCAGCAGCTTAGGTCCGGGGTCCTACGAGCAGTACTTC	CASSLGPGSYEQYF
14	-	-	TRBV28	TRBJ1-2	TGTGCCAGCGTTAAAACGGGACGGTTCTATGGCTACACCTTC	CASVKTGRFYGYTF
19	-	TRBD2	TRBV2	TRBJ2-1	TGTGCCAGCAGAGCACCCCGACTAGCGGGGGCCCCCCACTACAATGAGCAGTTCTTC	CASRAPRLAGAPHYNEQFF
13	-	-	TRBV13	TRBJ2-7	TGTGCCAGCTCGCGGTCGTACGCCTACGAGCAGTACTTC	CASSRSYAYEQYF
12	-	-	TRBV3-1/TRBV3-2	TRBJ2-3	TGTGCCAGCAGCCTCTACACAGATACGCAGTATTTT	CASSLYTDTQYF
18	-	-	TRBV5-5	TRBJ2-6	TGTGCCAGCAGCTTGGCCTACAGGGCGAGCTCTGGGGCCAACGTCCTGACTTTC	CASSLAYRASSGANVLTF
13	-	-	TRBV28	TRBJ2-5	TGTGCCAGCAGACAGGGTGGAGGAGAGACCCAGTACTTC	CASRQGGGETQYF
15	-	-	TRBV7-2	TRBJ2-7	TGTGCCAGCAGCTTAATGGGCGGATTGGGCTACGAGCAGTACTTC	CASSLMGGLGYEQYF
12	once	-	TRBV12-3/TRBV12-4	TRBJ1-1	TGTGCCAGCAGTTACAGGGCGGGGGGAGCTTTCTTT	CASSYRAGGAFF
14	-	-	TRBV30	TRBJ1-4	TGTGCCTGGAGCCCTAAACAGAGAAATGAAAAACTGTTTTTT	CAWSPKQRNEKLFF
13	-	-	TRBV6-1	TRBJ2-7	TGTGCCAGCAGTGAAGCATCACCCTACGAGCAGTACTTC	CASSEASPYEQYF
12	-	-	TRBV29-1	TRBJ1-1	TGCAGCGTCCAAGACCGATCCTTTCCACCTTTTTTT	CSVQDRSFPPFF
16	-	TRBD1	TRBV5-1	TRBJ2-3	TGCGCCAGCAGATATACCACCGGGACAGCGCAAGATACGCAGTATTTT	CASRYTTGTAQDTQYF
14	few	-	TRBV6-5	TRBJ2-2	TGTGCCGGCGCGCGGGGCCCGAACACCGGGGAGCTGTTTTTT	CAGARGPNTGELFF
15	once	TRBD1	TRBV2	TRBJ1-3	TGTGCCAGCAGCCAACAGGGGACTACTGGAAACACCATATATTTT	CASSQQGTTGNTIYF
17	-	-	TRBV18	TRBJ2-1	TGTGCCAGCTCACCAAGCCTGGCGGGAAGCTCCTACAATGAGCAGTTCTTC	CASSPSLAGSSYNEQFF
15	once	TRBD1	TRBV7-9	TRBJ2-1	TGTGCCAGCAATTACGCTGGACAGGGCATCAGTGAGCAGTTCTTC	CASNYAGQGISEQFF